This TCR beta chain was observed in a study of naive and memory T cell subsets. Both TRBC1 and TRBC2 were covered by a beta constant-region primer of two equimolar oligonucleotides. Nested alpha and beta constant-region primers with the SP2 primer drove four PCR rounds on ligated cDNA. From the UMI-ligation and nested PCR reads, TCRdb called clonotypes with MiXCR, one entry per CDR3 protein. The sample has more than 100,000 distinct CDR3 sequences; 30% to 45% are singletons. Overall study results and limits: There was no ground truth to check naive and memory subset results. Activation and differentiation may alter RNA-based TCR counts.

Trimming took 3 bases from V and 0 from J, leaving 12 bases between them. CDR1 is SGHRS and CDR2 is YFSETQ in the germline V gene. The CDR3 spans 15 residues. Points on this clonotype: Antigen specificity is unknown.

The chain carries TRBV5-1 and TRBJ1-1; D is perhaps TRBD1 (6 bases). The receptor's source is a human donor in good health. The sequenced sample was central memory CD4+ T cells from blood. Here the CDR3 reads CASSSGNRVNTEAFF. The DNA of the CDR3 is TGCGCCAGCAGCTCAGGAAACAGGGTGAACACTGAAGCTTTCTTT.